The T cell receptor (beta chain) under discussion was sequenced for a study of early T cells in non-severe SARS-CoV-2 infection. Study overall: Unsorted whole-blood RNA was sequenced in bulk, leaving chains unpaired.

The CDR3 length is 17 residues. Germline CDR1 is SGHRS and CDR2 is YFSETQ. V dropped 3 bases and J dropped 0 bases, with 15 bases sitting between them. TCRdb re-called the 5' RACE reads through MiXCR, storing one row per CDR3 protein. This table has 70,000 to 85,000 distinct CDR3 sequences, approximately 13% appearing once. This clonotype has ten or more counts. This chain connects TRBV5-1 to TRBJ2-2, with D perhaps matching TRBD2 (6 bases). The TCR comes from an adult who was a healthcare worker with PCR-confirmed SARS-CoV-2 infection or an uninfected control (not recorded which). Material: whole blood. The CDR3 reads CASSWAGTPSNTGELFF. CDR3 in DNA: TGCGCCAGCAGCTGGGCCGGGACTCCCTCGAACACCGGGGAGCTGTTTTTT.